Shown below are 11 T cell receptor beta chains from a single sample sequenced in a study of identical twins. Each CDR3 protein is one row after TCRdb ran MiXCR on the 5' RACE reads. This table has about 890,000 distinct CDR3 sequences, roughly an eighth appearing once. This sample also belongs to another study, concerning yellow fever vaccine responses in identical twins.

The sequenced material came from PBMCs. The origin of the receptors is a woman aged 18-29 years in good health.

This clonotype showed up just a few times. This chain links TRBV20-1 with TRBJ2-5, with 7 bases aligning to TRBD1. The CDR3 consists of 13 residues. Germline CDR1 and CDR2: DFQATT and SNEGSKA (reference sequence). Unmatched junction bases numbered 5, after V lost 3 bases and J lost 4 bases. CDR3 loop: CSASTNRGETQYF. The CDR3, as DNA: TGCAGTGCTAGTACAAACAGGGGAGAGACCCAGTACTTC.

The chain joins TRBV12-3 or TRBV12-4 to TRBJ2-3; D unresolved. V was shortened by 2 bases and J by 10 bases, with 16 bases between the two germline ends. This CDR3 is built from 14 residues. CDR3 loop: CASSLSPARAAQYF. CDR3 DNA: TGTGCCAGCAGTTTAAGTCCGGCCCGCGCAGCGCAGTATTTT.

The table lists this clonotype with a few counts. The chain joins TRBV13 to TRBJ1-1; D is uncertain. Trimming removed 6 bases from V and 9 bases from J, with 14 bases in between. CDR1 and CDR2 from the germline V gene are PRHDT and FYEKMQ (reference sequence). The CDR3 consists of 12 residues. The CDR3, as DNA: TGTGCCAGCAGTCTTACCGATTTTCAAGCTTTCTTT. This translates into CASSLTDFQAFF.

This clonotype was seen a handful of times. The chain employs TRBV6-5 and TRBJ1-2, with D tentatively TRBD1 (5 bases). Trimming pared 2 bases from V and 4 bases from J, leaving 11 bases between. CDR3 length: 14 amino acids. The germline CDR1 and CDR2 sequences are MNHEY and SVGAGI. This chain's CDR3 is CASSYRDGLYGYTF. CDR3 sequence (DNA): TGTGCCAGCAGTTACCGGGACGGTCTCTATGGCTACACCTTC.

This clonotype was observed a handful of times. The chain carries TRBV15 and TRBJ1-5; 9 nucleotides match TRBD1. Germline V gene sequence: CDR1 LNHNV, CDR2 YYDKDF (reference sequence). V lost 0 bases, J lost 5 bases, and 2 bases stayed unmatched. The CDR3 loop spans 15 amino acids. CDR3 sequence reads: CATSRDTGGDQPQHF. The CDR3 DNA reads TGTGCCACCAGCAGAGATACAGGGGGCGATCAGCCCCAGCATTTT.

This clonotype was observed a few times. The chain links TRBV6-1 to TRBJ2-7; 15 positions match TRBD2. V shed 6 bases, J shed 4 bases, and the junction held 7 bases outside the gene matches. Germline CDR1 reads MNHNS; CDR2 reads SASEGT. CDR3 size: 16 residues. This CDR3 reads CASSWAGTSGGYEQYV. The DNA for the CDR3 is TGTGCCAGCAGCTGGGCTGGGACTAGCGGGGGGTACGAGCAGTACGTC.

This clonotype was counted between two and nine times. CDR3 coding DNA: TGTGCCAGCAGCTTAGATAGAACCGAGCAGTACTTC. Encoded protein: CASSLDRTEQYF. The genes are TRBV11-3 and TRBJ2-7; no clear D gene. V was cut by 0 bases and J by 6 bases, with 6 bases left in between. Per the germline V gene, CDR1 is SGHNT and CDR2 is YENEEA. The CDR3 totals 12 residues.

In its sample, this clonotype was seen many times. The rearrangement links TRBV5-6 to TRBJ2-4; D uncertain. V lost 4 bases, J lost 4 bases, and 12 bases lay in between. The germline V gene has CDR1 SGHDT and CDR2 YYEEEE. The CDR3 runs to 14 residues. The CDR3 DNA is TGTGCCAGCAGCCCCCCGGGCCTTAAAAACATTCAGTACTTC. Protein: CASSPPGLKNIQYF. Full variable domain (remainder filled in from reference TRBV5-6 and TRBJ2-4): DAGVTQSPTHLIKTRGQQVTLRCSPKSGHDTVSWYQQALGQGPQFIFQYYEEEERQRGNFPDRFSGHQFPNYSSELNVNALLLGDSALYLCASSPPGLKNIQYFGAGTRLSVL.

This sequence joins TRBV5-1 and TRBJ2-7, with 7 positions matching TRBD2. CDR1 SGHRS and CDR2 YFSETQ come from the germline V gene. V gave up 0 bases and J gave up 3 bases; unmatched junction bases: 9. CDR3 length: 16 residues. This chain's CDR3 is CASSLGGGGGLYEQYF. CDR3 bases: TGCGCCAGCAGCTTGGGGGGCGGGGGAGGTCTCTACGAGCAGTACTTC.

This clonotype was detected a few times. The V and J genes are TRBV20-1 and TRBJ2-1; 7 nucleotides line up with TRBD1. CDR1 and CDR2 from the germline V gene are DFQATT and SNEGSKA (reference sequence). V shed 5 bases, J shed 8 bases, and the junction held 6 bases outside the gene matches. CDR3 length equals 12 residues. CDR3 region: CSAQTGIYEQFF. The CDR3 region has the DNA TGCAGTGCTCAGACAGGGATATATGAGCAGTTCTTC.

This clonotype was observed at least ten times. This chain joins TRBV29-1 and TRBJ2-7; 7 bases are shared with TRBD1. V shed 5 bases, J shed 1 base, and the junction held 8 bases outside the gene matches. The germline CDR1 and CDR2 sequences are SQVTM and ANQGSEA. The length of the CDR3 is 14 residues. The CDR3 region is CSVTYRDSSYEQYV. Written as DNA, the CDR3 is TGCAGCGTTACCTACCGGGACAGTTCCTACGAGCAGTACGTC.